Below, 6 T cell receptor beta chains from the same sample are listed, as sequenced in a study of blood T cell repertoires in COVID-19. Only in-frame clones appear in the TCRdb table, and some are missing; sequencing was by immunoSEQ multiplex PCR. The sample records 250,000 to 300,000 clones, approximately 90% being singletons. Material for sequencing was PBMCs or T cells enriched from blood (not recorded which). These receptors were collected from a man aged 35 to 55 who had recovered from COVID-19.

The rearrangement links TRBV20-1 to TRBJ2-2; D gene uncertain. The V gene's germline CDR1 is DFQATT and CDR2 SNEGSKA (reference sequence). The CDR3 is 17 amino acids. V lost 3 bases, J lost 7 bases, and 24 bases lay in between. CDR3 sequence: CSASGRTGTALYGELFF. The DNA of the CDR3 is TGCAGTGCTAGTGGTAGAACGGGTACCGCCTTATACGGGGAGCTGTTTTTT.

The chain employs TRBV27 and TRBJ2-2, with D tentatively TRBD2 (6 bases). Germline CDR1 is MNHEY and CDR2 is SMNVEV (reference sequence). The CDR3 loop spans 16 amino acids. Trimming took 4 bases from V and 5 from J, leaving 17 bases between them. CDR3 sequence: CASSWVGGVWTGELFF. In DNA form, the CDR3 reads TGTGCCAGCAGTTGGGTCGGCGGGGTTTGGACCGGGGAGCTGTTTTTT.

The chain links TRBV5-1 to TRBJ2-2; D is possibly TRBD1 (6 bases). V was pared by 4 bases and J by 2 bases, with 18 bases between. The CDR3 contains 17 residues. Germline CDR1 is SGHRS and CDR2 is YFSETQ. In DNA form, the CDR3 reads TGCGCCAGCAGCGTGGAACCGGGACAAGGAAACACCGGGGAGCTGTTTTTT. This codes for CASSVEPGQGNTGELFF.

The V gene is TRBV19, the J gene TRBJ2-1; TRBD2 matches at 7 bases. Per the germline V gene, CDR1 is LNHDA and CDR2 is SQIVND (reference sequence). Losses at the gene ends were 8 bases for V and 4 bases for J; bases not matched to a gene: 14. The CDR3 contains 16 residues. The CDR3, as DNA: TGTGCCAGTCATCCGGGGCTAGCGGACCTGTACAATGAGCAGTTCTTC. This gives the protein CASHPGLADLYNEQFF. Based on the CDR3 plus reference TRBV19 and TRBJ2-1, the full variable domain is DGGITQSPKYLFRKEGQNVTLSCEQNLNHDAMYWYRQDPGQGLRLIYYSQIVNDFQKGDIAEGYSVSREKKESFPLTVTSAQKNPTAFYLCASHPGLADLYNEQFFGPGTRLTVL.

This clone appeared once. The chain employs TRBV5-1 and TRBJ2-7, with 7 bases lining up with TRBD2. Per germline, CDR1 SGHRS and CDR2 YFSETQ. Trimming at V came to 1 base and at J to 6 bases, leaving 10 bases not matched to a gene. The CDR3 is 15 residues long. As DNA, the CDR3 is TGCGCCAGCAGCTTGTATTCCAGGGAGGGGCTCGAGCAGTACTTC. Translation gives CASSLYSREGLEQYF.

The rearrangement uses TRBV10-3 and TRBJ1-2, with a tentative D call TRBD1 (6 bases). The germline CDR1 and CDR2 sequences are ENHRY and SYGVKD. This CDR3 spans 13 amino acids. The V end was cut by 6 bases, the J end by 3 bases, with 11 bases between. The chain's CDR3 is CAISSDSYYGYTF. The CDR3 bases are TGTGCCATCAGCTCGGACAGCTACTATGGCTACACCTTC.